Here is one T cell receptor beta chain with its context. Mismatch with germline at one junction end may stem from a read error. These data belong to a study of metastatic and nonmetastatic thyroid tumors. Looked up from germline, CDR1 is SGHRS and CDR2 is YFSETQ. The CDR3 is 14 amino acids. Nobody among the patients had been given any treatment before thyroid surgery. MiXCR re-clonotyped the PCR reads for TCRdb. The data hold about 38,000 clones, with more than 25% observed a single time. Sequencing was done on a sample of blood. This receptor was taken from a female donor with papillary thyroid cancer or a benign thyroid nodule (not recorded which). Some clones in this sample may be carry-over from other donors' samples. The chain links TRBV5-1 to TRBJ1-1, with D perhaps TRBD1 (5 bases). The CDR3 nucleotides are TGCACCAGCAGCTCGCAAGGGGTGAACACTGGAGCTTTCTTT. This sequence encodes CTSSSQGVNTGAFF.